The present entry profiles one T cell receptor (beta chain) with its context. This entry comes from a study of T cells expressing NK-cell markers. Whole-study context: Of eight sequenced donors, seven were HCMV-seropositive and one HCMV-seronegative.

TCRdb reprocessed the 5' RACE reads and reports one entry per CDR3 protein, with no DNA. The listing contains 400,000 to 450,000 distinct CDR3 sequences. The V gene's germline CDR1 is DFQATT and CDR2 SNEGSKA (reference sequence). The CDR3 is made up of 14 amino acids. Sequencing was carried out using blood T cells: a sorted CD56 or NKG2C T cell subset, CD4+ or CD8+ T cells, or bulk PBMC T cells (not recorded which). The origin of this receptor is a woman between 18 and 70 years old in good health. The chain employs TRBV20-1 and TRBJ2-7; TCRdb picks TRBD2, but there is no DNA to check that call. The CDR3 loop reads CSASQGLEMNEQYF.